Below are 22 T cell receptor beta chains sequenced from a single sample in a study of blood T cells in healthy people across ages. Combining a sample-barcoded 5' primer with a J-beta primer mix, a second PCR ran for 7 to 11 cycles. Using its own MiXCR run on the 5' RACE reads, TCRdb lists one record per CDR3 protein. This table holds approximately 810,000 distinct CDR3 sequences, 25% to 30% found once. Sequencing input: blood. Source of these receptors: a woman of 80 years or more in good health.

Concerning this clonotype: This may be a read error, as it is one base from a much larger clone. V and J are TRBV11-2 and TRBJ2-7; D gene uncertain. From germline, CDR1 is SGHAT and CDR2 FQNNGV. V lost 4 bases and J lost 6, with 7 bases in between. CDR3 length: 11 amino acids. CDR3 residues: CASSSFGEQYF. For the CDR3, the DNA is TGTGCCAGCAGCTCCTTTGGCGAGCAGTACTTC.

This clonotype was picked up many times. This chain uses TRBV7-9 with TRBJ2-1; a weak D match, TRBD2 (5 bases). From germline, CDR1 is SEHNR and CDR2 FQNEAQ (reference sequence). The V gene lost 5 bases and the J gene lost 0 bases, with 20 bases spanning the gap. CDR3 length: 18 amino acids. The CDR3 loop is CASSASNYRGTSYNEQFF. Here the CDR3 DNA reads TGTGCCAGCAGCGCATCAAACTACCGGGGTACCTCCTACAATGAGCAGTTCTTC.

This clonotype was seen repeatedly, ten times or more. The CDR3 nucleotides read TGTGCCATCAGTGCGACCGGGACAGGGTCCTACGAGCAGTACTTC. Translated: CAISATGTGSYEQYF. This chain uses TRBV10-3 with TRBJ2-7; 9 bases agree with TRBD1. This CDR3 has 15 amino acids. With 4 bases clipped from V and 1 base from J, the junction kept 5 bases outside the gene matches. The germline CDR1 and CDR2 sequences are ENHRY and SYGVKD.

A word on this clonotype: A much larger clone differs from this one at a single base, so this may be a read error. The gene calls are TRBV7-2 and TRBJ2-5; 8 bases align to TRBD1. Germline loops: CDR1 SGHTA, CDR2 FQGNSA. This CDR3 has 17 residues. V lost 1 base and J lost 3; bases outside the gene matches: 10. The CDR3 here is CASSLESGTGIKETQYF. Here the CDR3 DNA reads TGTGCCAGCAGCTTAGAGTCGGGGACAGGAATAAAAGAGACCCAGTACTTC.

This clonotype was counted at least ten times. The chain carries TRBV5-5 and TRBJ2-5; no clear D. Deletions cut 4 bases from V and 7 bases from J, with 17 bases between. CDR3 length: 14 amino acids. Germline V gene sequence: CDR1 SGHKS, CDR2 YYEKEE (reference sequence). CDR3 sequence: CASSQLARPRTQYF. In DNA form, the CDR3 reads TGTGCCAGCAGCCAACTGGCGCGCCCTAGGACCCAGTACTTC.

The CDR3 coding sequence is TGTGCCAGCAGCTTATATGAGAGAATGAACACTGAAGCTTTCTTT. Its protein product is CASSLYERMNTEAFF. The J gene is TRBJ1-1, the V gene TRBV7-2; D ambiguous. Germline V gives CDR1 SGHTA, CDR2 FQGNSA. V lost 2 bases, J lost 0 bases, and 10 bases lay in between. The CDR3 runs 15 residues.

This clonotype has a count of ten or more. The gene calls are TRBV7-9 and TRBJ2-2, with 14 nucleotides matching TRBD2. V shed 2 bases, J shed 0 bases, and the junction held 5 bases outside the gene matches. Per the germline V gene, CDR1 is SEHNR and CDR2 is FQNEAQ (reference sequence). This CDR3 comprises 19 residues. The CDR3 sequence is CASSLWGTSGGPNTGELFF. CDR3 DNA sequence: TGTGCCAGCAGCTTATGGGGGACTAGCGGGGGACCGAACACCGGGGAGCTGTTTTTT. The entire variable domain, with the rest obtained from reference TRBV7-9 and TRBJ2-2, is as follows: DTGVSQNPRHKITKRGQNVTFRCDPISEHNRLYWYRQTLGQGPEFLTYFQNEAQLEKSRLLSDRFSAERPKGSFSTLEIQRTEQGDSAMYLCASSLWGTSGGPNTGELFFGEGSRLTVL.

This chain links TRBV27 with TRBJ2-4; maybe TRBD2 (7 bases). Germline V gene sequence: CDR1 MNHEY, CDR2 SMNVEV (reference sequence). The germline V and J ends were trimmed by 3 bases and 2 bases, with 20 bases remaining between them. The CDR3 runs 18 residues. CDR3 DNA sequence: TGTGCCAGCAGTTTGCACGCCCGAGAGGGGGGGTCCAAAAACATTCAGTACTTC. This gives the protein CASSLHAREGGSKNIQYF.

This clonotype was seen a handful of times. The chain has TRBV7-9 and TRBJ1-4; 8 bases line up with TRBD1. The CDR3 has 15 amino acids. Germline V gives CDR1 SEHNR, CDR2 FQNEAQ (reference sequence). V lost 8 bases to trimming and J lost 3 bases; unmatched junction nucleotides: 8. Here the CDR3 reads CASCQGAGANEKLFF. CDR3 bases: TGTGCCAGCTGCCAGGGGGCTGGCGCTAATGAAAAACTGTTTTTT. The whole variable domain, filled in from reference TRBV7-9 and TRBJ1-4, reads DTGVSQNPRHKITKRGQNVTFRCDPISEHNRLYWYRQTLGQGPEFLTYFQNEAQLEKSRLLSDRFSAERPKGSFSTLEIQRTEQGDSAMYLCASCQGAGANEKLFFGSGTQLSVL.

The chain recombines TRBV15 with TRBJ1-1; D is unresolved. The CDR3 extends over 13 amino acids. Trimming cost V 0 bases and J 5 bases, with 7 bases left between them. Germline V gene lookup returns CDR1 LNHNV and CDR2 YYDKDF (reference sequence). The CDR3, as DNA: TGTGCCACCAGCAGAGATCGAGGGACTGAAGCTTTCTTT. This codes for CATSRDRGTEAFF.

As concerns this clonotype: A much larger clone differs from this one at a single base, so this may be a read error. This sequence joins TRBV7-2 and TRBJ2-6; D possibly corresponds to TRBD1 (5 bases). CDR3 length: 16 amino acids. Germline assignment: CDR1 SGHTA and CDR2 FQGNSA. The CDR3 is CASSLQATGGADVLTF. CDR3 sequence (DNA): TGTGCCAGCAGCTTACAGGCGACGGGTGGGGCCGACGTCCTGACTTTC.

This clonotype was counted ten times or more. This rearrangement joins TRBV20-1 to TRBJ1-5; D is possibly TRBD1 (6 bases). This CDR3 is built from 17 residues. The V and J ends lost 0 bases and 7 bases respectively, with 22 bases between them. Germline V CDR1 and CDR2: DFQATT, SNEGSKA (reference sequence). CDR3 coding DNA: TGCAGTGCTAGAGATCTCTATCGGGGGGCGCAGAAACAGCCCCAGCATTTT. Translated, it gives CSARDLYRGAQKQPQHF.

This clonotype has just one count. Being one base from a much bigger clone, this may be a read error. This chain uses TRBV9 with TRBJ2-1, with TRBD1 as a possible D gene (5 bases). Germline V gene sequence: CDR1 SGDLS, CDR2 YYNGEE. The CDR3 runs to 15 residues. The CDR3: CTSSVGAGSYNEQFF. The CDR3 DNA follows: TGTACCAGCAGCGTAGGGGCAGGATCCTACAATGAGCAGTTCTTC.

The table lists this clonotype with many counts. V and J are TRBV15 and TRBJ1-1, with no clear D. From germline, CDR1 is LNHNV and CDR2 YYDKDF (reference sequence). The V gene lost 1 base and the J gene lost 4 bases, with 13 bases spanning the gap. The CDR3 has 15 residues. The CDR3 region has the DNA TGTGCCACCAGCAGAGGTTTTTCCAGCCCCACTGAAGCTTTCTTT. Protein sequence: CATSRGFSSPTEAFF.

This clonotype is a singleton in its sample. This sequence joins TRBV20-1 and TRBJ2-5; 8 bases map to TRBD1. The germline gives CDR1 DFQATT, CDR2 SNEGSKA (reference sequence). J was trimmed by 11 bases and V by 3 bases; bases with no gene match: 14. CDR3 size: 14 residues. CDR3 residues: CSASGGQGPNEQYF. The DNA of the CDR3 is TGCAGTGCTAGCGGAGGACAGGGCCCCAATGAGCAGTACTTC.

This clonotype was detected many times. The CDR3 DNA is TGTGCCAGCTCGAACGTTTACAGTGGGGCCTACGAGCAGTACTTC. Encoded protein: CASSNVYSGAYEQYF. The chain links TRBV6-2 or TRBV6-3 to TRBJ2-7, with unresolved D. Germline assignment: CDR1 MNHEY and CDR2 SVGEGT. The CDR3 covers 15 residues. V was pared by 8 bases and J by 2 bases, with 19 bases between.

There are a few counts of this clonotype. One base away lies a much larger clone, so this may be a sequencing read error. V usage is TRBV7-2 and J usage is TRBJ1-2; possibly TRBD1 for D (6 bases). This CDR3 spans 14 amino acids. V was cut by 5 bases and J by 7 bases, with 17 bases left in between. Germline loops: CDR1 SGHTA, CDR2 FQGNSA. In nucleotides, the CDR3 is TGTGCCAGCAGCCCTGGGGGCCCGGGGGCTGGCTACACCTTC. Residues: CASSPGGPGAGYTF.

This clonotype came up many times. The gene calls are TRBV24-1 and TRBJ2-1; D might be TRBD2 (7 bases). Deletions cut 6 bases from V and 4 bases from J, with 15 bases between. The CDR3 covers 15 residues. Per germline, CDR1 KGHDR and CDR2 SFDVKD. CDR3 residues: CATSFGGGGYNEQFF. For the CDR3, the DNA is TGTGCCACCAGTTTCGGCGGGGGCGGGTACAATGAGCAGTTCTTC.

This clonotype was seen ten or more times. The genes are TRBV6-5 and TRBJ2-5; D possibly uses TRBD1 or TRBD2 (5 bases each). This CDR3 is 14 amino acids long. Trimming stripped 0 bases from V and 7 bases from J, with 12 bases between. The V gene's germline CDR1 is MNHEY and CDR2 SVGAGI. CDR3 coding DNA: TGTGCCAGCAGTTACTCGAGCGGTGGGGGGACCCAGTACTTC. This translates into CASSYSSGGGTQYF.

The V and J genes are TRBV27 and TRBJ2-7; TRBD2 might be the D (5 bases). V dropped 3 bases and J dropped 5 bases, with 20 bases sitting between them. Germline V gives CDR1 MNHEY, CDR2 SMNVEV (reference sequence). The CDR3 loop spans 16 amino acids. CDR3 loop: CASSFLRSGNPNEQYF. DNA of the CDR3: TGTGCCAGCAGTTTCCTTCGGTCGGGGAATCCCAACGAGCAGTACTTC.

This clonotype was observed a few times. The chain joins TRBV12-3 or TRBV12-4 to TRBJ1-3; possibly TRBD1 for D (6 bases). Trimming cost V 7 bases and J 7 bases, with 20 bases left between them. The CDR3 has 15 amino acids. DNA for the CDR3: TGTGCCAGCATTCCCTCATCAGGGGAGAGGAACACCATATATTTT. Protein product: CASIPSSGERNTIYF.

The table lists this clonotype with many counts. The rearrangement joins TRBV12-3 or TRBV12-4 to TRBJ2-3; weak D call: TRBD2 (5 bases). CDR3 length: 18 residues. V shed 6 bases and J shed 6 bases, with 28 bases lying between them. The CDR3 region has the DNA TGTGCCAGCAGACTAGTCCCTCAAGGCAGTCTGCCCTCGGATACGCAGTATTTT. The encoded protein is CASRLVPQGSLPSDTQYF.